These T cell receptor beta chains were read from a single sample in a study of blood T cell repertoires in COVID-19. Libraries were prepared by immunoSEQ multiplex PCR; TCRdb keeps only in-frame clonotypes and omits some of them. Of roughly 120,000 clones in the sample, roughly three quarters were seen once. Sequencing input: peripheral blood. The origin of the receptors is a human donor in a cohort sampled during active COVID-19. CDR3s include the opening cysteine and the closing phenylalanine or tryptophan. The D gene is left open where the match is weak. Only part of the rows carry a size: once, few, many, or a class if the clone is expanded.

clone size,J gene,CDR3 length,V gene,D gene,CDR3 DNA,CDR3 protein
NA,TRBJ1-2,15,TRBV5-4,TRBD1,TGTGCCAGCACCCTAGGGGGCAACTCTAACTATGGCTACACCTTC,CASTLGGNSNYGYTF
NA,TRBJ1-2,14,TRBV5-1,TRBD1,TGCGCCAGCAGCCCAGACAGGGGAATAGGGGGCTACACCTTC,CASSPDRGIGGYTF
NA,TRBJ1-1,17,TRBV4-1,NA,TGCGCCAGCAGCCAATTTTCCGGGACTCTTACTAACACTGAAGCTTTCTTT,CASSQFSGTLTNTEAFF
NA,TRBJ2-5,11,TRBV27,NA,TGTGCCAGCAGTTTTCATGAGACCCAGTACTTC,CASSFHETQYF
NA,TRBJ1-2,15,TRBV6-5,NA,TGTGCCAGCAACCTTTTTGGGGGGGCCCCCTATGGCTACACCTTC,CASNLFGGAPYGYTF
once,TRBJ1-1,13,TRBV19,NA,TGTGCCAGTAGTATAGGGGCCCCTACTGAAGCTTTCTTT,CASSIGAPTEAFF
NA,TRBJ2-5,13,TRBV6-5,NA,TGTGCCAGCAGTTTCCAAGCGGAGGGGACCCAGTACTTC,CASSFQAEGTQYF
NA,TRBJ2-2,15,TRBV6-6,NA,TGTGCCAGCAGTTATCTAGCGAAGAACACCGGGGAGCTGTTTTTT,CASSYLAKNTGELFF
NA,TRBJ2-7,16,TRBV5-6,TRBD2,TGTGCCAGCAGCTCCCGCGGGAGGGGACTTTCCTACGAGCAGTACTTC,CASSSRGRGLSYEQYF
NA,TRBJ2-1,11,TRBV12-3/TRBV12-4,NA,TGTGCCAGCAGCCCTTCCAATGAGCAGTTCTTC,CASSPSNEQFF
NA,TRBJ2-5,16,TRBV7-9,TRBD2,TGTGCCAGCAGTCTTCCCTCTAGCGGGGGACAAGAGACCCAGTACTTC,CASSLPSSGGQETQYF
NA,TRBJ2-7,15,TRBV7-9,TRBD2,TGTGCCAGCAGCCACACTAGCGGGAGGGCCTACGAGCAGTACTTC,CASSHTSGRAYEQYF
NA,TRBJ1-1,13,TRBV11-2,NA,TGTGCCAGCAGCTTAGGCAGTAACACTGAAGCTTTCTTT,CASSLGSNTEAFF
NA,TRBJ2-6,16,TRBV7-9,NA,TGTGCCAGCAGCTTATTAAGTCGGTCTGGGGCCAACGTCCTGACTTTC,CASSLLSRSGANVLTF
few,TRBJ2-7,18,TRBV5-5,TRBD2,TGTGCCAGCAGCCCGCCTACGGGACTAGCGGGGGGAATACACGAGCAGTACTTC,CASSPPTGLAGGIHEQYF
NA,TRBJ2-7,14,TRBV27,TRBD1,TGTGCCAGCAGGGCTGGACAGGGCAACTCCGAGCAGTACTTC,CASRAGQGNSEQYF
NA,TRBJ2-1,16,TRBV10-1,TRBD2,TGCGCCAGCAGTCCCTCGACTAGCGGGAGGAACAATGAGCAGTTCTTC,CASSPSTSGRNNEQFF
NA,TRBJ2-2,15,TRBV5-6,TRBD2,TGTGCCAGCAGCCCCTCGCGGGAGATCACCGGGGAGCTGTTTTTT,CASSPSREITGELFF
NA,TRBJ1-2,11,TRBV19,TRBD1,TGTGCCAGTTCAGGGGGCTATGGCTACACCTTC,CASSGGYGYTF